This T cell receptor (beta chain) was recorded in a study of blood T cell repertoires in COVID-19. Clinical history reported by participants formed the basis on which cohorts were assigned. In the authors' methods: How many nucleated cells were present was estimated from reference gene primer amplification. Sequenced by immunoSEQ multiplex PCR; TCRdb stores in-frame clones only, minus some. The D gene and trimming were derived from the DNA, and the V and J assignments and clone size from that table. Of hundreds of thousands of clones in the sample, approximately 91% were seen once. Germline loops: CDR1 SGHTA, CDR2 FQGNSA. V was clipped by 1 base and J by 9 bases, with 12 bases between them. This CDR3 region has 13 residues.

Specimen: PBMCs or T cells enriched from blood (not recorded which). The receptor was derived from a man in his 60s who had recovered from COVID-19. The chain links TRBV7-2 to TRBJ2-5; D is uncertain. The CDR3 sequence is CASSLDAQKAQYF. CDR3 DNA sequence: TGTGCCAGCAGCTTAGATGCTCAGAAAGCCCAGTACTTC.